The sequence of this T cell receptor beta chain was determined in a study of T cell responses to AZD1222 COVID-19 vaccine. Study results and caveats: Reportedly, nearly half of unique spike TCRs recognized epitopes outside B.1.351/B.1.1.7 mutations. Donors were largely white British and mainly female; clonal diversity was possibly underestimated. The repertoires were collected only after the peak T cell response. Baseline seropositives among AZD1222 recipients totaled only 5 to 7.

V was pared by 0 bases and J by 5 bases, with 6 bases of the junction left unmatched. The CDR3 loop spans 15 amino acids. Germline V gene lookup returns CDR1 LGHNA and CDR2 YNFKEQ. Data came from immunoSEQ multiplex PCR; TCRdb stores just in-frame clones and leaves some out. Among tens of thousands of clones, around 85% were seen once, and the ten largest hold 9% to 14%. With regard to this clone: Its target is not known.

The sequences come from peripheral blood, collected 28 days after the second AZD1222 dose. This TCR was recovered from an adult who received the AZD1222 COVID-19 vaccine. The chain recombines TRBV4-2 with TRBJ1-2, with 7 bases aligning to TRBD1. In nucleotides, the CDR3 is TGTGCCAGCAGCCAAGAACGGCAGGGGGTGTATGGCTACACCTTC. Residues: CASSQERQGVYGYTF.